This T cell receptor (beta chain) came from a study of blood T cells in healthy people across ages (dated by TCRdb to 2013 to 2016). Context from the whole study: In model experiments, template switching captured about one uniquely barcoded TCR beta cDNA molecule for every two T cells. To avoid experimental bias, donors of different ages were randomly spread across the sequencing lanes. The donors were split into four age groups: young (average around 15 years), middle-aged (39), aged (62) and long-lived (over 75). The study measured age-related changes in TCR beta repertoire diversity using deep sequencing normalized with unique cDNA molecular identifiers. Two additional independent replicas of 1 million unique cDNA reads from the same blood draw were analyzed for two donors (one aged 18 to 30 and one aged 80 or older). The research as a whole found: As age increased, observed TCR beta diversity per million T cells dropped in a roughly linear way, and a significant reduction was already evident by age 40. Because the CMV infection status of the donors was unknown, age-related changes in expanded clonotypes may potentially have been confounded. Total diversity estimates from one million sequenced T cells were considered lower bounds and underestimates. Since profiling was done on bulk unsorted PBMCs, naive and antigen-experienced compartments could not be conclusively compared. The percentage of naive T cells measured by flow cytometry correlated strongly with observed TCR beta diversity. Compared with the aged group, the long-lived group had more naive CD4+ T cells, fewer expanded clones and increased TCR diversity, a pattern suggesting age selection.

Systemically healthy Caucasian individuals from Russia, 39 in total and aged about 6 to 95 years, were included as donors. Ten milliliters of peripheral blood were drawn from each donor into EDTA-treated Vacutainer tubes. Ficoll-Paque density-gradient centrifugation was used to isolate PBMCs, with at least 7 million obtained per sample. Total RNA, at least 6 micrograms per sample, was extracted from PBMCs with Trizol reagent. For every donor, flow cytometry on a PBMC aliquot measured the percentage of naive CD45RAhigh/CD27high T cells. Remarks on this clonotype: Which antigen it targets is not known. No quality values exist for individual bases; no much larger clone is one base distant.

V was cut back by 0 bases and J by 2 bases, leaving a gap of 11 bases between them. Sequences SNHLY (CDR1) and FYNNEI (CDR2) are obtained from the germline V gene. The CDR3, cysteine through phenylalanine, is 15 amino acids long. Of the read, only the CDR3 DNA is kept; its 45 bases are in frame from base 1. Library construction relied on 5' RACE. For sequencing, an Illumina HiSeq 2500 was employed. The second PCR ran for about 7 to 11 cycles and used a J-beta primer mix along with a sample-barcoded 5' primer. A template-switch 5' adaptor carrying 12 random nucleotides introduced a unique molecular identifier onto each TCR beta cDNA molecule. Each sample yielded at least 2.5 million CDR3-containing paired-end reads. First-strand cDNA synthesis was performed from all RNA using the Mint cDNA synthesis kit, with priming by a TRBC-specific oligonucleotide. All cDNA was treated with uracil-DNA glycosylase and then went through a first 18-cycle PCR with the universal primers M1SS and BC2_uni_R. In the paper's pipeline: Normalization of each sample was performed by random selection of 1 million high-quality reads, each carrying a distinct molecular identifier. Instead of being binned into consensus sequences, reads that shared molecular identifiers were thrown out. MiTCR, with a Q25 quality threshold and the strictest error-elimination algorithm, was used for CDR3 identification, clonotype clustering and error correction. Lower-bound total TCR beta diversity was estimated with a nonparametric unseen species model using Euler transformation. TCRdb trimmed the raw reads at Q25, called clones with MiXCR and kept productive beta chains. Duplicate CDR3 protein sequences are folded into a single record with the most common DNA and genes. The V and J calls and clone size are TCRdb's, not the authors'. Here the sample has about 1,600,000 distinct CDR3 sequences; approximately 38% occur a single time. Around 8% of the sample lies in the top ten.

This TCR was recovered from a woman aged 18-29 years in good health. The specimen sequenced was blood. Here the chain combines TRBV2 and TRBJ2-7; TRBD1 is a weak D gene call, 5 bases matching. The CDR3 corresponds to CASSEASGRAYEQYF. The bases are TGTGCCAGCAGTGAAGCTAGTGGCAGGGCCTACGAGCAGTACTTC.